This T cell receptor beta chain was sequenced in a study of shared clonotypes between healthy human individuals. Study-wide context: Aged between 18 and 49, the donors were a couple of women and a few men.

CD45RO-negative cells were positively selected for CCR7, leaving out terminally differentiated effector memory CD45RA+ cells. Healthy HIV-negative adults without recent acute infections or vaccinations served as donors. Produced via immunoSEQ multiplex PCR; TCRdb's table is partial and in-frame only. The sample shows about 2 million clones, about 95% of them seen only once. The CDR3 spans 12 residues. As for this clone: Its target is not known.

The study, taken as a whole, reports: Read depth was anticipated to influence clonotype sharing among donors.

This receptor was obtained from a man between 18 and 29 years old in good health. Sequencing was performed on naive CD8+ T cells sorted from blood. The chain carries TRBV21-1 and TRBJ1-4; the table's D call, TRBD1, has no DNA check behind it. TRBV21-1 is reported as a pseudogene. In DNA form, the CDR3 reads TGTGCCAGCAGCGCAAGACAGGCTTTGGTGTTTTTT. Its translation is CASSARQALVFF.